This T cell receptor beta chain was documented in a study of T cell responses to AZD1222 COVID-19 vaccine. Points from the study as a whole: Spike-specific TCR breadth and depth both grew after two AZD1222 doses. No day 14 peak samples; only post-peak repertoires were characterized.

The method was immunoSEQ multiplex PCR; TCRdb's version includes in-frame clones alone and lacks a portion of them. The table records about 130,000 clones, about nine tenths of them present only once. Note on this clone: Its antigen is not known.

The CDR3 spans 13 residues. V was cut by 3 bases and J by 10 bases, with 15 bases left in between. The germline gives CDR1 SEHNR, CDR2 FQNEAQ (reference sequence). This specimen consisted of peripheral blood, obtained on day 0 of AZD1222 vaccination. The clonotype was recovered from an adult in good health. The chain is built from TRBV7-9 and TRBJ1-1, with D perhaps matching TRBD1 (5 bases). CDR3 nucleotide sequence: TGTGCCAGCAGCTTCGCGGGGGTACGGGGAGCTTTCTTT. Translating gives CASSFAGVRGAFF.